The next 31 T cell receptor beta chains were all read from a single sample in a study of human T cells and chemical hapten exposure. From the RACE reads, TCRdb called clonotypes with MiXCR, one entry per CDR3 protein. The sample shows fewer than 150,000 distinct CDR3 sequences, around 11% of them seen only once. Time point described: patch test 2, 6 weeks after DPC sensitization. Documented treatment: therapeutic diphenylcyclopropenone sensitization with weekly scalp DPC. The source material was whole blood, sampled in connection with sensitization to the hapten diphenylcyclopropenone (DPC). The receptors shown here come from a woman between 50 and 59 years old with alopecia areata. Some clones in this sample may be carry-over from other donors' samples.

This clonotype was counted a few times. The chain combines TRBV7-8 with TRBJ2-5; 8 bases are shared with TRBD2. In germline, CDR1 is SGHVS, CDR2 FQNEAQ. With V trimmed by 5 bases and J by 1 base, 15 bases remained unmatched. The CDR3 covers 18 residues. The CDR3 DNA follows: TGTGCCAGCAGCCCACCCTGGGCCGACGGGAGGGCCCAAGAGACCCAGTACTTC. This codes for CASSPPWADGRAQETQYF.

The rearrangement uses TRBV28 and TRBJ2-1, with D perhaps matching TRBD2 (6 bases). Germline CDR1 and CDR2: MDHEN and SYDVKM. Trimming left V 7 bases short and J 7 bases short, with 11 bases between. CDR3 length: 12 amino acids. The CDR3 spells CASTSGVNEQFF. CDR3 nucleotides: TGTGCCAGCACCTCGGGGGTGAATGAGCAGTTCTTC. The complete variable domain, with remaining parts taken from reference TRBV28 and TRBJ2-1, reads DVKVTQSSRYLVKRTGEKVFLECVQDMDHENMFWYRQDPGLGLRLIYFSYDVKMKEKGDIPEGYSVSREKKERFSLILESASTNQTSMYLCASTSGVNEQFFGPGTRLTVL.

This clonotype was recorded a few times. The chain uses TRBV20-1 and TRBJ2-3; 8 bases are a match to TRBD2. This CDR3 region has 14 residues. Germline assignment: CDR1 DFQATT and CDR2 SNEGSKA (reference sequence). The V and J ends lost 5 bases and 6 bases, in that order; junction bases with no gene match: 10. CDR3 bases: TGCAGTGCTTCGAAGCGGGAGCAGGCGGATACGCAGTATTTT. It yields the protein CSASKREQADTQYF.

This clonotype was counted ten times or more. The gene calls are TRBV11-2 and TRBJ2-3; no clear D. The germline V gene has CDR1 SGHAT and CDR2 FQNNGV. The V gene lost 0 bases and the J gene lost 5 bases, with 9 bases spanning the gap. The CDR3 runs 14 residues. The CDR3 DNA is TGTGCCAGCAGCTTAGATTATTTGGTAGATACGCAGTATTTT. It codes for CASSLDYLVDTQYF.

V is TRBV7-9 and J is TRBJ1-6; D perhaps matches TRBD1 (5 bases). The V gene lost 6 bases and the J gene lost 5 bases, with 20 bases spanning the gap. Germline lookup yields CDR1 SEHNR and CDR2 FQNEAQ (reference sequence). This CDR3 comprises 17 residues. Here the CDR3 reads CASSQGVQAVDNSPLHF. The CDR3 nucleotides read TGTGCCAGCAGTCAAGGGGTCCAGGCCGTCGATAATTCACCCCTCCACTTT.

This clonotype was detected a few times. The gene calls are TRBV14 and TRBJ2-7; 8 bases fit TRBD2. Unmatched junction bases numbered 2, after V lost 4 bases and J lost 6 bases. CDR3 size: 12 residues. Germline V lookup: CDR1 SGHDN, CDR2 FVKESK. CDR3 bases: TGTGCCAGCAGCCCCGGGAGGGTCGAGCAGTACTTC. It encodes CASSPGRVEQYF.

This clonotype was picked up a small number of times. The V call is TRBV11-2, the J call TRBJ2-1; 9 positions match TRBD2. The CDR3 loop spans 16 amino acids. The V and J ends lost 0 bases and 7 bases, in that order; junction bases with no gene match: 7. Germline CDR1 and CDR2: SGHAT and FQNNGV. CDR3 sequence: CASSLDRAGGGNEQFF. In DNA, the CDR3 is TGTGCCAGCAGCTTAGATCGAGCGGGGGGCGGGAATGAGCAGTTCTTC.

This clonotype was counted a few times. The V call is TRBV19, the J call TRBJ2-6; 7 bases map to TRBD1. Germline V gene sequence: CDR1 LNHDA, CDR2 SQIVND (reference sequence). The trim removed 9 bases at V and 2 bases at J, leaving 4 bases unmatched. CDR3 size: 14 residues. The CDR3 coding sequence is TGTGCCAGCACCGACAGGGCTGGGGCCAACGTCCTGACTTTC. As protein: CASTDRAGANVLTF.

Remarks on this clonotype: One end of the junction does not line up with germline, which may come from a read error. The chain recombines TRBV12-3 or TRBV12-4 with TRBJ2-5, with 11 bases fitting TRBD1. CDR3 length: 14 amino acids. The DNA of the CDR3 is TGTGTCAGCAGCCCTGGGACAGGGGGGAAGACCCAGTACTTC. Translating gives CVSSPGTGGKTQYF.

The sample holds many counts of this clonotype. The chain employs TRBV19 and TRBJ2-3; 7 bases are shared with TRBD1. CDR3 length: 15 residues. V gave up 4 bases and J gave up 2 bases; unmatched junction bases: 6. Germline V gene lookup returns CDR1 LNHDA and CDR2 SQIVND (reference sequence). The CDR3 reads CASSTRTGNTDTQYF. DNA for the CDR3: TGTGCCAGTAGTACCAGGACAGGTAACACAGATACGCAGTATTTT.

This clonotype was seen ten or more times. The gene calls are TRBV9 and TRBJ1-5; possibly TRBD1 for D (5 bases). The V and J ends lost 4 bases and 1 base respectively, with 9 bases between them. The germline gives CDR1 SGDLS, CDR2 YYNGEE. The CDR3 sequence is 14 residues long. The CDR3 spells CASSPGTSNQPQHF. Here the CDR3 DNA reads TGTGCCAGCAGCCCTGGGACGAGCAATCAGCCCCAGCATTTT.

This clonotype showed up many times. The DNA of the CDR3 is TGTGCCAGCAGCTGGGGAGTCCAAGAGACCCAGTACTTC. It translates to CASSWGVQETQYF. This chain joins TRBV7-3 and TRBJ2-5; a possible D gene is TRBD2 (5 bases). The germline V gene has CDR1 SGHTA and CDR2 FQGTGA. The length of the CDR3 is 13 residues. The V end lost 4 bases, the J end lost 1 base, and 7 bases lay between the germline ends.

The chain employs TRBV18 and TRBJ2-7, with 9 bases that match TRBD1. This CDR3 contains 16 residues. With 3 bases clipped from V and 0 bases from J, the junction kept 6 bases outside the gene matches. Germline CDR1 is KGHSH and CDR2 is LQKENI. DNA of the CDR3: TGTGCCAGCTCACCTACCGGGACAGGGAGCTCCTACGAGCAGTACTTC. As protein: CASSPTGTGSSYEQYF.

This clonotype turned up a few times. V gene TRBV10-3 combines with J gene TRBJ2-3; possible D gene TRBD2, 5 bases. From germline, CDR1 is ENHRY and CDR2 SYGVKD. The CDR3 is made up of 13 amino acids. The V gene lost 10 bases and the J gene lost 3 bases, with 14 bases spanning the gap. CDR3 bases: TGTGCCACCGGGGAGTTATCGACAGATACGCAGTATTTT. It translates to CATGELSTDTQYF.

The V call is TRBV29-1, the J call TRBJ2-1; the D gene is possibly TRBD2 (5 bases). Trimming stripped 7 bases from V and 10 bases from J, with 17 bases between. Germline CDR1 reads SQVTM; CDR2 reads ANQGSEA. CDR3 length equals 12 residues. The CDR3 spells CSAQPGSYEQFF. CDR3 in DNA: TGCAGCGCCCAGCCGGGGTCTTACGAGCAGTTCTTC.

This clonotype showed up many times. The chain uses TRBV24-1 and TRBJ2-7, with D possibly being TRBD2 (6 bases). Germline V gene data show CDR1 as KGHDR and CDR2 as SFDVKD. The V gene lost 4 bases and the J gene lost 0 bases, with 12 bases spanning the gap. The length of the CDR3 is 15 residues. CDR3 in DNA: TGTGCCACCAGTGACGGGACTTTCAGCTCCTACGAGCAGTACTTC. Protein sequence: CATSDGTFSSYEQYF.

Sample share makes this clonotype medium-sized (0.01 to 0.1%). J is TRBJ1-1 and V is TRBV6-6; perhaps TRBD1 as D (5 bases). Germline V gene sequence: CDR1 MNHNY, CDR2 SVGAGI (reference sequence). The CDR3 spans 14 residues. Trimming removed 5 bases at V and 1 base at J, with 11 bases between. CDR3 residues: CASSDSLQNTEAFF. Written as DNA, the CDR3 is TGTGCCAGCAGTGACAGCTTACAGAACACTGAAGCTTTCTTT.

The sample holds many counts of this clonotype. CDR3 residues: CASRGDGNNSPLHF. The CDR3 DNA reads TGTGCCAGCAGGGGGGACGGAAATAATTCACCCCTCCACTTT. The chain is built from TRBV6-1 and TRBJ1-6, with a tentative D call TRBD1 (5 bases). V dropped 6 bases and J dropped 5 bases, with 11 bases sitting between them. CDR3 length: 14 residues. Germline V gene sequence: CDR1 MNHNS, CDR2 SASEGT.

J is TRBJ2-7 and V is TRBV12-3 or TRBV12-4, with 9 bases aligning to TRBD2. CDR3 size: 14 residues. V gave up 6 bases and J gave up 2 bases; unmatched junction bases: 5. The CDR3 reads CASRAPSGAYEQYF. The CDR3 DNA is TGTGCCAGCAGGGCGCCTAGCGGGGCCTACGAGCAGTACTTC.

The rearrangement links TRBV6-1 to TRBJ1-4, with D perhaps TRBD1 (5 bases). CDR1 MNHNS and CDR2 SASEGT come from the germline V gene. V dropped 5 bases and J dropped 0 bases, with 13 bases sitting between them. The CDR3 extends over 16 amino acids. The CDR3 loop reads CASSHRDGTTNEKLFF. In DNA, the CDR3 is TGTGCCAGCAGTCACCGGGACGGCACAACTAATGAAAAACTGTTTTTT.

The gene calls are TRBV9 and TRBJ2-3, with D uncertain. Germline CDR1 and CDR2: SGDLS and YYNGEE. V was clipped by 0 bases and J by 7 bases, with 9 bases between them. The CDR3 runs to 13 residues. The CDR3 DNA reads as TGTGCCAGCAGCGTAGACCTCACTAATACGCAGTATTTT. Its translation is CASSVDLTNTQYF.

This chain links TRBV19 with TRBJ1-6; no reliable D call. CDR1 and CDR2 (germline): LNHDA, SQIVND (reference sequence). V gave up 6 bases and J gave up 7 bases, with 10 bases separating them. There are 13 residues in the CDR3. The CDR3 sequence: CASSTDENSPLHF. The DNA of the CDR3 is TGTGCCAGTAGCACAGATGAAAATTCACCCCTCCACTTT. Full variable domain (missing parts from reference TRBV19 and TRBJ1-6): DGGITQSPKYLFRKEGQNVTLSCEQNLNHDAMYWYRQDPGQGLRLIYYSQIVNDFQKGDIAEGYSVSREKKESFPLTVTSAQKNPTAFYLCASSTDENSPLHFGNGTRLTVT.

This clonotype came up many times. The V gene is TRBV5-1, the J gene TRBJ2-7; a weak D match, TRBD1 (6 bases). This CDR3 has 14 amino acids. V lost 0 bases and J 5 bases, leaving 12 bases between the germline ends. Germline V gene sequence: CDR1 SGHRS, CDR2 YFSETQ. CDR3: CASSLGGRINEQYF. The CDR3 DNA follows: TGCGCCAGCAGCTTGGGGGGGCGGATCAACGAGCAGTACTTC.

This clonotype was observed a few times. This chain links TRBV6-2 or TRBV6-3 with TRBJ1-1; 9 bases are shared with TRBD1. Germline CDR1 and CDR2: MNHEY and SVGEGT. Trimming removed 4 bases from V and 5 bases from J; junction bases left unmatched: 8. The CDR3 has 15 residues. CDR3 amino acids: CASSSFRGQGTEAFF. Written as DNA, the CDR3 is TGTGCCAGCAGTTCCTTCCGTGGACAGGGGACTGAAGCTTTCTTT.

This clonotype came up a few times. The chain is built from TRBV28 and TRBJ2-1, with 10 bases aligning to TRBD2. This CDR3 comprises 15 residues. The J segment lost 8 bases and the V segment lost 8 bases, leaving 12 bases of the junction unmatched. Germline V gene data show CDR1 as MDHEN and CDR2 as SYDVKM. The CDR3: CASVSSSGSSDEQFF. CDR3 nucleotides: TGTGCCAGCGTCTCCTCTAGCGGGAGTAGCGATGAGCAGTTCTTC.

The V gene is TRBV30, the J gene TRBJ1-1; tentative D call: TRBD1 (6 bases). Germline V gene sequence: CDR1 GTSNPN, CDR2 SVGIG (reference sequence). The CDR3 has 13 residues. The V end was cut by 2 bases, the J end by 6 bases, with 13 bases between. The CDR3 DNA reads as TGTGCCTGGAGTCCCATCGCAGGGGCTGAAGCTTTCTTT. It yields the protein CAWSPIAGAEAFF.

The chain combines TRBV19 with TRBJ1-3; D may be TRBD1 (6 bases). The ends were cut back, 7 bases at V and 1 base at J, with 11 bases in the middle. The CDR3 contains 14 residues. The germline V gene encodes CDR1 LNHDA and CDR2 SQIVND (reference sequence). CDR3 nucleotides: TGTGCCAGTACTCACGGGACATCTGGAAACACCATATATTTT. Protein: CASTHGTSGNTIYF.

The chain combines TRBV27 with TRBJ2-3, with 10 bases matching TRBD2. The CDR3 is 15 amino acids. The germline V gene encodes CDR1 MNHEY and CDR2 SMNVEV (reference sequence). The V segment lost 2 bases and the J segment 3 bases; nucleotides outside the gene matches: 2. In DNA, the CDR3 is TGTGCCAGCAGTTTAGCTAGCGGGAGAACAGATACGCAGTATTTT. Residues: CASSLASGRTDTQYF.

This clonotype was found a few times. This chain uses TRBV11-2 with TRBJ2-1; tentatively, D is TRBD2 (6 bases). Trimming left V 4 bases short and J 1 base short, with 14 bases between. CDR1 and CDR2 from the germline V gene are SGHAT and FQNNGV. The CDR3 totals 16 residues. CDR3 DNA: TGTGCCAGCAGCTCCCTATGGAGGGGTTCCTACAATGAGCAGTTCTTC. This codes for CASSSLWRGSYNEQFF. Full variable domain (rest looked up from reference TRBV11-2 and TRBJ2-1): EAGVAQSPRYKIIEKRQSVAFWCNPISGHATLYWYQQILGQGPKLLIQFQNNGVVDDSQLPKDRFSAERLKGVDSTLKIQPAKLEDSAVYLCASSSLWRGSYNEQFFGPGTRLTVL.

The sample holds a few counts of this clonotype. The chain joins TRBV4-3 to TRBJ2-4; 8 nucleotides agree with TRBD1. The germline gives CDR1 LGHNA, CDR2 YSLEER. V dropped 4 bases and J dropped 0; count of bases not matched to a gene: 14. The CDR3 sequence is 19 residues long. CDR3 loop: CASSRDIGQGTLAKNIQYF. The CDR3 nucleotides are TGCGCCAGCAGCCGGGATATAGGACAGGGAACCCTAGCCAAAAACATTCAGTACTTC.

Many counts were recorded for this clonotype. The chain links TRBV6-5 to TRBJ2-1; TRBD2 matches 12 bases. Germline CDR1 is MNHEY and CDR2 is SVGAGI. There are 15 residues in the CDR3. The V segment lost 2 bases and the J segment 6 bases; nucleotides outside the gene matches: 2. The CDR3 spells CASSYQTSGGNEQFF. The CDR3 DNA reads TGTGCCAGCAGTTACCAGACTAGCGGGGGCAATGAGCAGTTCTTC.